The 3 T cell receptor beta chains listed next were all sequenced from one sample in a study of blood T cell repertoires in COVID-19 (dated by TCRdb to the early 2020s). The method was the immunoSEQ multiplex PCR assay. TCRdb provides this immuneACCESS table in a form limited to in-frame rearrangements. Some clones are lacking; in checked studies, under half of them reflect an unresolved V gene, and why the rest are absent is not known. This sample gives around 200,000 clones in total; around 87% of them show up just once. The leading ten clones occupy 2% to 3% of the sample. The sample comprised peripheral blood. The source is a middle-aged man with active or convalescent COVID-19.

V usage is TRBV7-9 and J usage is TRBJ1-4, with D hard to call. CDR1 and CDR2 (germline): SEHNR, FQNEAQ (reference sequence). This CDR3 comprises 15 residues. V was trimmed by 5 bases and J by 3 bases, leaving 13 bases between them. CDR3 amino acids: CASSGTGSANEKLFF. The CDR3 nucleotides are TGTGCCAGCAGCGGAACCGGGAGCGCTAATGAAAAACTGTTTTTT.

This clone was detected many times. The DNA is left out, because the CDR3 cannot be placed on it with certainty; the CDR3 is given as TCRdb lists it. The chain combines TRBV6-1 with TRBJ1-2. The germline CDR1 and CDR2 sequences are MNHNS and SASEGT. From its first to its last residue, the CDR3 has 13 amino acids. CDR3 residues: CASSEDVARGNTF.

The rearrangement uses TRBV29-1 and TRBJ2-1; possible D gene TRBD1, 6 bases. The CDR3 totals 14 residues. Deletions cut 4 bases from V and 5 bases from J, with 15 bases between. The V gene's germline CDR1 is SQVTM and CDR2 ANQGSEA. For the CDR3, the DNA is TGCAGCGTTGGGGCGGTGGGGGCACACAATGAGCAGTTCTTC. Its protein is CSVGAVGAHNEQFF.